These T cell receptor beta chains were read from a single sample in a study of blood T cells in healthy people across ages. TCRdb used MiXCR to reprocess the 5' RACE reads, holding one entry per CDR3 protein. Of over 950,000 distinct CDR3 sequences listed, more than 30% are singletons. Sequenced sample: blood. The receptors come from a man aged 18 to 29 in good health. Both conserved end residues are part of each CDR3. The D gene is left open where the match is weak. Expanded clones are given a class, and other clones once, few, many or no size at all.

size: .
length: 14
D: .
J: TRBJ2-2
V: TRBV2
CDR3: CASSARVNTGELFF
DNA: TGTGCCAGCAGTGCCAGGGTGAACACCGGGGAGCTGTTTTTT

size: .
length: 15
D: .
J: TRBJ1-4
V: TRBV2
CDR3: CASKRIGGSNEKLFF
DNA: TGTGCCAGCAAGAGAATCGGGGGATCTAATGAAAAACTGTTTTTT

size: few
length: 14
D: .
J: TRBJ2-7
V: TRBV11-1
CDR3: CASSLGTDYAEQYF
DNA: TGTGCCAGCAGCTTAGGGACAGACTACGCCGAGCAGTACTTC

size: many
length: 15
D: .
J: TRBJ2-3
V: TRBV25-1
CDR3: CASSEFGLSADTQYF
DNA: TGTGCCAGCAGTGAATTCGGCCTCTCAGCGGATACGCAGTATTTT

size: many
length: 16
D: TRBD1
J: TRBJ2-7
V: TRBV6-2/TRBV6-3
CDR3: CASSFRGTGGIYEQYF
DNA: TGTGCCAGCAGTTTCCGAGGGACAGGAGGGATCTACGAGCAGTACTTC

size: few
length: 16
D: .
J: TRBJ2-1
V: TRBV6-2/TRBV6-3
CDR3: CASSYSNVGWYNEQFF
DNA: TGTGCCAGCAGTTACTCGAACGTAGGGTGGTACAATGAGCAGTTCTTC

size: few
length: 15
D: .
J: TRBJ1-5
V: TRBV4-1
CDR3: CASSQDGSGEQPQHF
DNA: TGCGCCAGCAGCCAAGACGGGTCCGGCGAGCAGCCCCAGCATTTT

size: .
length: 14
D: .
J: TRBJ1-1
V: TRBV15
CDR3: CATSDLEGYTEAFF
DNA: TGTGCCACCAGCGACCTTGAGGGGTACACTGAAGCTTTCTTT

size: .
length: 15
D: TRBD2
J: TRBJ2-5
V: TRBV20-1
CDR3: CSAMGLAGTQETQYF
DNA: TGCAGTGCTATGGGACTAGCGGGTACCCAAGAGACCCAGTACTTC

size: .
length: 15
D: .
J: TRBJ2-5
V: TRBV5-6
CDR3: CASSLRRAGQETQYF
DNA: TGTGCCAGCAGCTTGCGGAGGGCGGGTCAAGAGACCCAGTACTTC

size: .
length: 13
D: .
J: TRBJ2-5
V: TRBV6-1
CDR3: CASSEPLKETQYF
DNA: TGTGCCAGCAGTGAGCCCCTTAAAGAGACCCAGTACTTC

size: .
length: 13
D: .
J: TRBJ2-3
V: TRBV3-1
CDR3: CASSQVTTDTQYF
DNA: TGTGCCAGCAGCCAAGTAACGACAGATACGCAGTATTTT

size: .
length: 13
D: TRBD2
J: TRBJ2-5
V: TRBV10-3
CDR3: CAITASGENEQYF
DNA: TGTGCCATCACGGCTAGCGGGGAGAATGAGCAGTACTTC

size: .
length: 13
D: .
J: TRBJ1-2
V: TRBV20-1
CDR3: CSVTAGTNYGYTF
DNA: TGCAGTGTCACGGCAGGGACTAACTATGGCTACACCTTC

size: .
length: 15
D: .
J: TRBJ1-4
V: TRBV7-9
CDR3: CASSSGLGTNEKLFF
DNA: TGTGCCAGCAGCTCCGGCCTCGGAACTAATGAAAAACTGTTTTTT

size: once
length: 14
D: TRBD2
J: TRBJ2-1
V: TRBV12-3/TRBV12-4
CDR3: CASRASGSYNEQFF
DNA: TGTGCCAGCCGCGCTAGCGGATCCTACAATGAGCAGTTCTTC

size: few
length: 14
D: TRBD1
J: TRBJ2-3
V: TRBV20-1
CDR3: CSASRTGLTDTQYF
DNA: TGCAGTGCTTCACGGACAGGGCTCACAGATACGCAGTATTTT

size: .
length: 16
D: .
J: TRBJ2-2
V: TRBV7-2
CDR3: CASSLVAVLDTGELFF
DNA: TGTGCCAGCAGCTTAGTGGCGGTTTTGGACACCGGGGAGCTGTTTTTT

size: few
length: 17
D: TRBD2
J: TRBJ2-1
V: TRBV7-2
CDR3: CASNPGSSLADYNEQFF
DNA: TGTGCCAGCAACCCCGGCTCGTCGCTAGCGGATTACAATGAGCAGTTCTTC

size: few
length: 17
D: .
J: TRBJ2-1
V: TRBV5-1
CDR3: CASSWGPGPPSGDEQFF
DNA: TGCGCCAGCAGCTGGGGCCCAGGACCCCCCAGTGGCGATGAGCAGTTCTTC

size: .
length: 15
D: .
J: TRBJ1-1
V: TRBV7-2
CDR3: CASSFVLSANTEAFF
DNA: TGTGCCAGCAGCTTTGTTTTGTCCGCGAACACTGAAGCTTTCTTT

size: .
length: 14
D: .
J: TRBJ1-6
V: TRBV7-8
CDR3: CASSEGQINSPLHF
DNA: TGTGCCAGCAGCGAAGGACAGATTAATTCACCCCTCCACTTT